These 32 T cell receptor beta chains originate from one sample sequenced in a study of blood T cell repertoires in COVID-19. The protocol was immunoSEQ multiplex PCR, while the TCRdb copy is restricted to in-frame clones and leaves out a portion. Here the sample spans 250,000 to 300,000 clones, 70% to 90% being singletons. Sequencing was carried out using peripheral blood. These receptors came from a man younger than 35 with active or convalescent COVID-19.

The sample holds one count of this clone. V is TRBV9 and J is TRBJ1-4; TRBD1 matches at 8 bases. This CDR3 is built from 18 residues. Germline V gene lookup returns CDR1 SGDLS and CDR2 YYNGEE. After removal of 0 bases from V and 4 bases from J, the junction contained 11 bases not matched to a gene. The CDR3 here is CASSVAPGQAALNEKLFF. CDR3 coding DNA: TGTGCCAGCAGCGTAGCCCCGGGACAGGCCGCCCTTAATGAAAAACTGTTTTTT.

This sequence joins TRBV19 and TRBJ1-4; 9 bases line up with TRBD1. This CDR3 spans 16 amino acids. V lost 10 bases and J lost 2; bases outside the gene matches: 11. Germline V gene lookup returns CDR1 LNHDA and CDR2 SQIVND (reference sequence). CDR3 protein: CATRDRVGVTNEKLFF. CDR3 DNA: TGTGCCACCCGGGACAGGGTAGGGGTCACTAATGAAAAACTGTTTTTT.

The chain joins TRBV30 to TRBJ2-5; 9 bases are a match to TRBD2. Per germline, CDR1 GTSNPN and CDR2 SVGIG (reference sequence). This CDR3 contains 13 residues. J gave up 4 bases and V 6 bases, and 6 bases lay outside the gene matches. The CDR3, as DNA: TGTGCCTGTGGGCGGGGGGGCGGAGAGACCCAGTACTTC. It encodes CACGRGGGETQYF.

The V and J genes are TRBV12-5 and TRBJ2-2; the match to TRBD1 covers 7 bases. CDR3 length: 17 residues. V shed 7 bases, J shed 3 bases, and the junction held 14 bases outside the gene matches. Germline V gene sequence: CDR1 LGHNT, CDR2 FRNRAP. CDR3 loop: CASAFTGTESYTGELFF. DNA for the CDR3: TGTGCTAGTGCTTTTACAGGGACAGAGAGTTACACCGGGGAGCTGTTTTTT.

V gene TRBV5-1 combines with J gene TRBJ2-5; 8 bases fit TRBD2. Germline V lookup: CDR1 SGHRS, CDR2 YFSETQ. The CDR3 sequence is 14 residues long. Losses at the gene ends were 3 bases for V and 5 bases for J; bases not matched to a gene: 6. The CDR3 here is CASSYPREAETQYF. The CDR3 DNA follows: TGCGCCAGCAGCTACCCGCGGGAGGCCGAGACCCAGTACTTC.

The chain recombines TRBV7-9 with TRBJ1-3; TRBD1 might be the D (5 bases). CDR1 and CDR2 from the germline V gene are SEHNR and FQNEAQ (reference sequence). The CDR3 has 14 amino acids. V was cut by 7 bases and J by 2 bases, with 12 bases left in between. The CDR3 loop is CASKAGRTGNTIYF. The CDR3 DNA sequence: TGTGCCAGCAAGGCGGGACGGACTGGAAACACCATATATTTT.

This chain uses TRBV6-5 with TRBJ1-2; D gene ambiguous. Between the trimmed V and J ends, which lost 2 bases and 4 bases, there was a span of 8 bases. The CDR3 runs 13 residues. From germline, CDR1 is MNHEY and CDR2 SVGAGI. The CDR3 DNA reads TGTGCCAGCAGTTACGGCGGGTTCTATGGCTACACCTTC. This encodes CASSYGGFYGYTF.

The chain combines TRBV28 with TRBJ2-5; D is unresolved. Germline V gene data show CDR1 as MDHEN and CDR2 as SYDVKM. The CDR3 length is 12 residues. V lost 10 bases and J 5 bases, leaving 14 bases between the germline ends. The CDR3 nucleotides are TGTGCCACAGCCCTGGGCATCGAGACCCAGTACTTC. Protein product: CATALGIETQYF.

The rearrangement joins TRBV6-5 to TRBJ1-2; D unclear. The CDR3 is made up of 16 amino acids. Trimming took 0 bases from V and 4 from J, leaving 15 bases between them. Germline CDR1 is MNHEY and CDR2 is SVGAGI. The CDR3 is CASSYSSGLNLYGYTF. CDR3 sequence (DNA): TGTGCCAGCAGTTACTCGAGTGGACTGAACCTCTATGGCTACACCTTC.

A remark on this clone: In the same sample, other DNA sequences code for this CDR3. This chain uses TRBV4-3 with TRBJ2-3, with 11 bases aligning to TRBD2. The CDR3 sequence is 16 residues long. Germline V gives CDR1 LGHNA, CDR2 YSLEER. V trimming: 0 bases; J trimming: 4 bases; junction bases outside the gene matches: 3. CDR3 sequence: CASSQDLAGGPDTQYF. CDR3 in DNA: TGCGCCAGCAGCCAAGATTTAGCGGGAGGGCCAGATACGCAGTATTTT.

This sequence joins TRBV7-9 and TRBJ2-7, with TRBD1 matching over 11 bases. The V and J ends lost 8 bases and 5 bases, in that order; junction bases with no gene match: 5. The CDR3 has 13 residues. The germline V gene has CDR1 SEHNR and CDR2 FQNEAQ (reference sequence). The CDR3 DNA is TGTGCCAGCCGACCGGGACAGGGGGACGAGCAGTACTTC. It is translated as CASRPGQGDEQYF.

This clone was recorded once. V usage is TRBV11-2 and J usage is TRBJ2-7, with D possibly being TRBD2 (6 bases). This CDR3 is built from 15 residues. The germline CDR1 and CDR2 sequences are SGHAT and FQNNGV. V was clipped by 1 base and J by 3 bases, with 13 bases between them. The CDR3: CASSLVQSGGYEQYF. CDR3 sequence (DNA): TGTGCCAGCAGCTTAGTTCAGTCCGGGGGCTACGAGCAGTACTTC. Drawing the rest from reference TRBV11-2 and TRBJ2-7, the complete variable domain is EAGVAQSPRYKIIEKRQSVAFWCNPISGHATLYWYQQILGQGPKLLIQFQNNGVVDDSQLPKDRFSAERLKGVDSTLKIQPAKLEDSAVYLCASSLVQSGGYEQYFGPGTRLTVT.

This clone was detected only once. V is TRBV5-1 and J is TRBJ2-5; 9 nucleotides align to TRBD2. Germline assignment: CDR1 SGHRS and CDR2 YFSETQ. CDR3 size: 15 residues. With 2 bases clipped from V and 3 bases from J, the junction kept 5 bases outside the gene matches. CDR3 protein: CASSFAGGGEETQYF. The CDR3 nucleotides read TGCGCCAGCAGCTTTGCTGGCGGGGGGGAAGAGACCCAGTACTTC.

For the CDR3, the DNA is TGCGCCAGCCCACCCAGGGGCTACACCTTC. This gives the protein CASPPRGYTF. This sequence joins TRBV23-1 and TRBJ1-2; no reliable D call. TRBV23-1 is an ORF, and what it does is uncertain. The CDR3 is 10 amino acids. Trimming left V 8 bases short and J 8 bases short, with 9 bases between.

The chain recombines TRBV3-1 (or the pseudogene TRBV3-2) with TRBJ1-3; D is uncertain. CDR1 and CDR2 from the germline V gene are LGHDT and YNNKEL (reference sequence). Trimming took off 3 bases at V and 11 bases at J, with 17 bases between the two ends. The CDR3 has 14 amino acids. The CDR3 here is CASSQTGRGIPIYF. In nucleotides, the CDR3 is TGTGCCAGCAGCCAGACGGGGAGAGGGATCCCCATATATTTT.

The chain is built from TRBV27 and TRBJ1-5; D may be TRBD1 (6 bases). The CDR3 runs to 15 residues. Per germline, CDR1 MNHEY and CDR2 SMNVEV (reference sequence). The V gene lost 6 bases and the J gene lost 2 bases, with 14 bases spanning the gap. The CDR3 protein is CASRREGVGNQPQHF. CDR3 DNA sequence: TGTGCCAGCAGGCGAGAGGGGGTTGGCAATCAGCCCCAGCATTTT.

The chain employs TRBV5-1 and TRBJ2-2; 10 bases line up with TRBD1. J lost 5 bases, V lost 3 bases, and 7 bases had no gene match. The CDR3 length is 16 residues. Germline CDR1 SGHRS, CDR2 YFSETQ. The CDR3 DNA is TGCGCCAGCAGCTCCCGGGACAGGGGAGGTACCGGGGAGCTGTTTTTT. This translates into CASSSRDRGGTGELFF.

V gene TRBV11-3 combines with J gene TRBJ2-2; no firm D call. Trimming cost V 1 base and J 0 bases, with 6 bases left between them. From germline, CDR1 is SGHNT and CDR2 YENEEA. The CDR3 consists of 15 residues. CDR3 coding DNA: TGTGCCAGCAGCTTAGCCGGGTCGAACACCGGGGAGCTGTTTTTT. It translates to CASSLAGSNTGELFF.

CDR3 nucleotide sequence: TGTGCCAGCAGTGCTACCGGGACTAGCGGGAACCATGAGCAGTTCTTC. This translates into CASSATGTSGNHEQFF. The gene calls are TRBV25-1 and TRBJ2-1; 13 nucleotides align to TRBD2. The CDR3 is made up of 16 amino acids. The germline CDR1 and CDR2 sequences are MGHDK and SYGVNS. After removal of 4 bases from V and 8 bases from J, the junction contained 8 bases not matched to a gene. The full variable domain, with the rest looked up from reference TRBV25-1 and TRBJ2-1, is EADIYQTPRYLVIGTGKKITLECSQTMGHDKMYWYQQDPGMELHLIHYSYGVNSTEKGDLSSESTVSRIRTEHFPLTLESARPSHTSQYLCASSATGTSGNHEQFFGPGTRLTVL.

The rearrangement uses TRBV5-1 and TRBJ1-5, with D maybe TRBD1 (6 bases). The CDR3 sequence is 15 residues long. In germline, CDR1 is SGHRS, CDR2 YFSETQ. Trimming took 4 bases from V and 4 from J, leaving 15 bases between them. CDR3 in DNA: TGCGCCAGCAGCCTAATGGGACATGAGAATCAGCCCCAGCATTTT. Amino acid sequence: CASSLMGHENQPQHF.

V usage is TRBV5-4 and J usage is TRBJ1-3; D may be TRBD1 (5 bases). Trimming stripped 0 bases from V and 0 bases from J, with 10 bases between. Germline lookup yields CDR1 SGHNT and CDR2 YYREEE (reference sequence). The CDR3 runs 16 residues. CDR3 sequence reads: CASSLGQPRSGNTIYF. CDR3 in DNA: TGTGCCAGCAGCTTGGGACAGCCCCGCTCTGGAAACACCATATATTTT.

The chain combines TRBV5-4 with TRBJ2-2, with 7 bases aligning to TRBD2. The junction had 2 bases not matched to a gene; V was cut back by 3 bases and J by 3 bases. CDR1 and CDR2 from the germline V gene are SGHNT and YYREEE (reference sequence). The CDR3 extends over 14 amino acids. The CDR3 loop reads CASSYLADTGELFF. CDR3 DNA sequence: TGTGCCAGCAGCTATCTAGCGGACACCGGGGAGCTGTTTTTT.

The chain is built from TRBV24-1 and TRBJ1-2; 9 nucleotides match TRBD1. Unmatched junction bases numbered 10, after V lost 3 bases and J lost 6 bases. Germline assignment: CDR1 KGHDR and CDR2 SFDVKD. The CDR3 totals 16 residues. This CDR3 is CATSDPTGQGFDGYTF. The CDR3 nucleotides read TGTGCCACCAGTGATCCAACGGGACAGGGATTTGATGGCTACACCTTC.

This rearrangement joins TRBV7-8 to TRBJ1-1, with D unclear. This CDR3 has 15 residues. Germline V lookup: CDR1 SGHVS, CDR2 FQNEAQ. V lost 5 bases, J lost 1 base, and 14 bases lay in between. The CDR3 DNA is TGTGCCAGCAGCCTAGGTCGACGGGGGAACACTGAAGCTTTCTTT. This sequence encodes CASSLGRRGNTEAFF.

The V gene is TRBV6-5, the J gene TRBJ2-7, with D perhaps TRBD1 (6 bases). The length of the CDR3 is 14 residues. Per the germline V gene, CDR1 is MNHEY and CDR2 is SVGAGI. V was clipped by 3 bases and J by 7 bases, with 16 bases between them. CDR3 region: CASSYGPWGREQYF. The DNA for the CDR3 is TGTGCCAGCAGTTATGGTCCTTGGGGGCGAGAGCAGTACTTC.

This chain uses TRBV20-1 with TRBJ2-7; D possibly corresponds to TRBD1 (5 bases). Trimming stripped 3 bases from V and 2 bases from J, with 14 bases between. CDR3 size: 14 residues. CDR1 is DFQATT, CDR2 SNEGSKA, per germline (reference sequence). CDR3 nucleotides: TGCAGTGCTAGTCGAGGATCGGACACCTACGAGCAGTACTTC. It translates to CSASRGSDTYEQYF.

The rearrangement links TRBV2 to TRBJ1-4; 9 bases align to TRBD1. CDR1 and CDR2 from the germline V gene are SNHLY and FYNNEI. This CDR3 is 13 amino acids long. With V trimmed by 8 bases and J by 8 bases, 6 bases remained unmatched. CDR3 sequence reads: CASHRGHREKLFF. For the CDR3, the DNA is TGTGCCAGCCACAGGGGGCACCGGGAAAAACTGTTTTTT.

This clone occurred a few times. The rearrangement uses TRBV2 and TRBJ1-2; D is undetermined. Germline CDR1 reads SNHLY; CDR2 reads FYNNEI. The CDR3 covers 14 residues. The V end lost 7 bases, the J end lost 8 bases, and 20 bases lay between the germline ends. The CDR3 reads CASTKLRETGGYTF. The CDR3 DNA reads TGTGCCAGCACTAAACTCCGGGAGACTGGGGGCTACACCTTC.

Only a few counts were recorded for this clone. The rearrangement uses TRBV7-3 and TRBJ2-6; D remains unclear. The V gene's germline CDR1 is SGHTA and CDR2 FQGTGA. The CDR3 has 15 residues. Between the trimmed V and J ends, which lost 5 bases and 1 base, there was a span of 9 bases. The CDR3 region has the DNA TGTGCCAGCAGCCCTGGCCAGTCTGGGGCCAACGTCCTGACTTTC. This encodes CASSPGQSGANVLTF.

This clone was seen more than once but under ten times. V and J are TRBV7-2 and TRBJ2-3; D may be TRBD2 (5 bases). The ends were cut back, 5 bases at V and 6 bases at J, with 18 bases in the middle. The CDR3 runs 15 residues. CDR1 SGHTA and CDR2 FQGNSA come from the germline V gene. CDR3 nucleotide sequence: TGTGCCAGCAGCCCCCGCCGGGGTAGGTCGGATACGCAGTATTTT. Its translation: CASSPRRGRSDTQYF. The full variable domain, in which reference TRBV7-2 and TRBJ2-3 provide the parts outside the CDR3, is GAGVSQSPSNKVTEKGKDVELRCDPISGHTALYWYRQSLGQGLEFLIYFQGNSAPDKSGLPSDRFSAERTGGSVSTLTIQRTQQEDSAVYLCASSPRRGRSDTQYFGPGTRLTVL.

Here the CDR3 reads CATRGSGIRADTQYF. The CDR3 DNA follows: TGTGCCACCCGCGGCAGCGGGATAAGAGCTGATACGCAGTATTTT. This chain joins TRBV27 and TRBJ2-3; TRBD2 agrees at 7 bases. Trimming cost V 10 bases and J 6 bases; bases outside gene matches: 16. CDR3 length equals 15 residues. CDR1 is MNHEY, CDR2 SMNVEV, per germline (reference sequence).

V and J are TRBV30 and TRBJ1-5; 8 bases are a match to TRBD1. V lost 1 base, J lost 7 bases, and 6 bases stayed unmatched. Germline CDR1 is GTSNPN and CDR2 is SVGIG (reference sequence). The CDR3 loop spans 14 amino acids. As DNA, the CDR3 is TGTGCCTGGAGTGCAGACAGGGGAGGACAGCCCCAGCATTTT. This codes for CAWSADRGGQPQHF.